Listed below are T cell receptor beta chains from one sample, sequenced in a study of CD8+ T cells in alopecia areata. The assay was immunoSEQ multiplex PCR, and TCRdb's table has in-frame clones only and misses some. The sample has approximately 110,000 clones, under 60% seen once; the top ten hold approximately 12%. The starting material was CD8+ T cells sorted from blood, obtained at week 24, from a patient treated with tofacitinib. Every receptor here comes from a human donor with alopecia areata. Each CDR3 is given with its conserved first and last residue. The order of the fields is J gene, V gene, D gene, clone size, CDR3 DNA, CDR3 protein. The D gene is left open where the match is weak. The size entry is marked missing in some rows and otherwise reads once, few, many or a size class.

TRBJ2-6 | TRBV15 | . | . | TGTGCCACCAGCAGAGATGGAGGGGCCAACGTCCTGACTTTC | CATSRDGGANVLTF
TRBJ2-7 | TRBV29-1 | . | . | TGCAGCGTTGAAGGGACAGACCCTCTCACAGCGGGCTACGAGCAGTACTTC | CSVEGTDPLTAGYEQYF
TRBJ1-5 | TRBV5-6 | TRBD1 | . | TGTGCCAGCAGCTACGGGACAGGGAATCAGCCCCAGCATTTT | CASSYGTGNQPQHF
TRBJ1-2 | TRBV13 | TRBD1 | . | TGTGCCAGCAGCACCCGCAGGGGGCTATGGTATGGCTACACCTTC | CASSTRRGLWYGYTF
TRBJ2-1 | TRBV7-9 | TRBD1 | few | TGTGCCAGCAGCCCAGGGGGTAACTACAATGAGCAGTTCTTC | CASSPGGNYNEQFF
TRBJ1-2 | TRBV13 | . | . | TGTGCCAGCAGCGGGGTGGTTGGGTTCAGCTATGGCTACACCTTC | CASSGVVGFSYGYTF
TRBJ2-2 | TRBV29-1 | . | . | TGCAGCGTTGTCGGCGACACCGGGGAGCTGTTTTTT | CSVVGDTGELFF
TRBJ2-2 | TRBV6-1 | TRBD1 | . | TGTGCCAGTGGACAGGGAGATACCGGGGAGCTGTTTTTT | CASGQGDTGELFF
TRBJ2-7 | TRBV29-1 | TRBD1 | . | TGCAGCGTTCCGGGACAGGATTCCTACGAGCAGTACTTC | CSVPGQDSYEQYF
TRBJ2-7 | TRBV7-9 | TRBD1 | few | TGTGCCAGCAGCTCCCGACAGGGAGACTACGAGCAGTACTTC | CASSSRQGDYEQYF
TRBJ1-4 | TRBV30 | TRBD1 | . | TGTGCCTGGAGAATTGACAGGGGCCGAGATGTGGTGGCTAATGAAAAACTGTTTTTT | CAWRIDRGRDVVANEKLFF
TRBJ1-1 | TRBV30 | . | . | TGTGCCTGGACCCGGGGCGCGAACACTGAAGCTTTCTTT | CAWTRGANTEAFF
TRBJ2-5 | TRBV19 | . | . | TGTGCCAGCCAAGAGGAGGCAGGCGGTTTTCCCCAGTACTTC | CASQEEAGGFPQYF
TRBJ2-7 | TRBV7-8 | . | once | TGTGCCAGCAGGTCCACGGGGTCATCCTACGAGCAGTACTTC | CASRSTGSSYEQYF
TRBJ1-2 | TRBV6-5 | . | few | TGTGCCAGCAGTTACGGTCGGTCAGAAGCTAACTATGGCTACACCTTC | CASSYGRSEANYGYTF
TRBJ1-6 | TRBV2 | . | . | TGTGCCAGCCTGGGGGGAATTAATTCACCCCTCCACTTT | CASLGGINSPLHF
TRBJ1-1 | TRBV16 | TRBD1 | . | TGTGCCAGCAGCCAGCACGGACAGGTATTGGAAGCTTTCTTT | CASSQHGQVLEAFF
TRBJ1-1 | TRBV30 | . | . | TGTGCCTGGAGTGATCAGGGTCACACTGAAGCTTTCTTT | CAWSDQGHTEAFF
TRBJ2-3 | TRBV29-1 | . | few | TGCAGCGGAACGGGGGGCCCAGATACGCAGTATTTT | CSGTGGPDTQYF
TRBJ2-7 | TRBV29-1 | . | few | TGCAGCGTTGAGAAGGGCAGGGAGCAGTACTTC | CSVEKGREQYF
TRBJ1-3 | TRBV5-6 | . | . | TGTGCCAGCAGCTTACCTTCGCAGGGCGACTCTGGAAACACCATATATTTT | CASSLPSQGDSGNTIYF
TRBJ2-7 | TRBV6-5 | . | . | TGTGCCAGCAGTTACTCGAACGCGCCACTGTCCTACGAGCAGTACTTC | CASSYSNAPLSYEQYF
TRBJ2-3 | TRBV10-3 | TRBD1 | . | TGTGCCATCAGTGAGTCAAAAGGGACAGGGACCACAGATACGCAGTATTTT | CAISESKGTGTTDTQYF
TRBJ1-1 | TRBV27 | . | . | TGTGCCAGCAGTCCCCTGGGACTTCAGAACACTGAAGCTTTCTTT | CASSPLGLQNTEAFF